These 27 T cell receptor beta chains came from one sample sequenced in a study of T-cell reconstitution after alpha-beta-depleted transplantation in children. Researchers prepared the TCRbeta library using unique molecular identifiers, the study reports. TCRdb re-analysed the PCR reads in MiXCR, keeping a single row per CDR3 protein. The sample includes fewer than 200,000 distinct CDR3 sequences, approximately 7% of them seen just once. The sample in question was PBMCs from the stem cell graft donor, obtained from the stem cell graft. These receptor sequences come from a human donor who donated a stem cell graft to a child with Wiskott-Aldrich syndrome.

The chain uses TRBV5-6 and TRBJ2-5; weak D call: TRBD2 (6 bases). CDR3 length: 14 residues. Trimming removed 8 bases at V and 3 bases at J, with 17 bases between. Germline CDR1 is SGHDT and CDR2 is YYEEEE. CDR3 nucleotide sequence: TGTGCCAGGAGCCCGGGGGTTATCGAAGAGACCCAGTACTTC. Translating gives CARSPGVIEETQYF.

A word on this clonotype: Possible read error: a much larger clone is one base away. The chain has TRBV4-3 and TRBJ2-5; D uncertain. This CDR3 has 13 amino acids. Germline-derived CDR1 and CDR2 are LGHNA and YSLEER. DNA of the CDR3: TGCGCCAGCAGCCAAGAACGTATGGAGACCAAGTACTTC. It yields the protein CASSQERMETKYF.

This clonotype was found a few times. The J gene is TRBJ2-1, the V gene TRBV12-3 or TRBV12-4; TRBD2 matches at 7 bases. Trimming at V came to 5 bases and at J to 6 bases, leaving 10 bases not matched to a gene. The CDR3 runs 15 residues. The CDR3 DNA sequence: TGTGCCAGCAGTGGGGGGGGACTGCTCACCAATGAGCAGTTCTTC. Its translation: CASSGGGLLTNEQFF.

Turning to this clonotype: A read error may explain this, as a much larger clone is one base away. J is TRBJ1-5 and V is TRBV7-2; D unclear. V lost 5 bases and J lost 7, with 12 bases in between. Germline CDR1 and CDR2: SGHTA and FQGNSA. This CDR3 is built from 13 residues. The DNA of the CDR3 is TGTGCCAGCAGCCCAGACCCATGGCAGCCCCAGCATTTT. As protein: CASSPDPWQPQHF.

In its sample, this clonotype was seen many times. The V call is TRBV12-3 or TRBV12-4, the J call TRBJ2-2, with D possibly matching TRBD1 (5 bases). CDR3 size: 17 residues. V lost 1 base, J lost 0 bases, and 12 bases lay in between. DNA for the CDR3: TGTGCCAGCAGTTTAGACGTTCCAGGGCCGAACACCGGGGAGCTGTTTTTT. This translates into CASSLDVPGPNTGELFF.

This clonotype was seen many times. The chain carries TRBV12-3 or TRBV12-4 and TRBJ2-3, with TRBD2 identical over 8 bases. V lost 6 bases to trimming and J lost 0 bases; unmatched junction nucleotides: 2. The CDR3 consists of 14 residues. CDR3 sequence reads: CASRIAGSTDTQYF. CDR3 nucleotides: TGTGCCAGCAGGATAGCGGGGAGCACAGATACGCAGTATTTT.

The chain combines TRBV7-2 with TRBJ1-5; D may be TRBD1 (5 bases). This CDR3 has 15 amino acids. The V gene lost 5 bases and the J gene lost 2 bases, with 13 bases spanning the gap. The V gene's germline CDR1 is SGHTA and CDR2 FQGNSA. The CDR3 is CASSAGWGGNQPQHF. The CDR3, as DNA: TGTGCCAGCAGCGCGGGTTGGGGCGGCAATCAGCCCCAGCATTTT.

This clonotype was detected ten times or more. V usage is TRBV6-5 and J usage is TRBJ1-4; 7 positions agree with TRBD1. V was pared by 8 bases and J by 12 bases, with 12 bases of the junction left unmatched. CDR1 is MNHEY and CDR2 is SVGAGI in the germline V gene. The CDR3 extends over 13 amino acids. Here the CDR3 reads CASRQGGVVELFF. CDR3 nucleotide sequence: TGTGCCAGCCGACAGGGAGGGGTCGTTGAACTGTTTTTT.

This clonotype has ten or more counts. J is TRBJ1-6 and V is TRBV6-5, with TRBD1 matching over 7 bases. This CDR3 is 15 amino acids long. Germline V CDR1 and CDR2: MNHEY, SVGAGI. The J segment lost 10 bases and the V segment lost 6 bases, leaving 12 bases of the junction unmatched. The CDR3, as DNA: TGTGCCAGCAGCAGAACGTTCCAGGGGGGGTCACCCCTCCACTTT. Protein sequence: CASSRTFQGGSPLHF.

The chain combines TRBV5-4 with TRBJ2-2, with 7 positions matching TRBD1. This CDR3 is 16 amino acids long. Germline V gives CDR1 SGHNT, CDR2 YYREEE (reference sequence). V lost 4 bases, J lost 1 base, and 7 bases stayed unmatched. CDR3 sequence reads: CASSEPGQRNTGELFF. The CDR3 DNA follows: TGTGCCAGCAGCGAGCCGGGACAGAGGAACACCGGGGAGCTGTTTTTT. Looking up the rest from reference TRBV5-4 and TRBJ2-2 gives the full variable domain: ETGVTQSPTHLIKTRGQQVTLRCSSQSGHNTVSWYQQALGQGPQFIFQYYREEENGRGNFPPRFSGLQFPNYSSELNVNALELDDSALYLCASSEPGQRNTGELFFGEGSRLTVL.

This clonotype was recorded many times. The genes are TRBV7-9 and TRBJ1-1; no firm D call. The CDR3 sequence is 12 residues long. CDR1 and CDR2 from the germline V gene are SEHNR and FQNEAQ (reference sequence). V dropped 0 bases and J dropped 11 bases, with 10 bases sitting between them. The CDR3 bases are TGTGCCAGCAGCTTAGCATCGAATCGGGCTTTCTTT. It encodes CASSLASNRAFF.

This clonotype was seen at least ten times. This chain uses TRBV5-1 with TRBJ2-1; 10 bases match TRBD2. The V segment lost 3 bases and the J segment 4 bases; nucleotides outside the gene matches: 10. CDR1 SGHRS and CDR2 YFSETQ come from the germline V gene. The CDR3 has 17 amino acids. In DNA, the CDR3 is TGCGCCAGCAGCTCGGGTCCTAGCGGGAGCGGGTACAATGAGCAGTTCTTC. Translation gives CASSSGPSGSGYNEQFF.

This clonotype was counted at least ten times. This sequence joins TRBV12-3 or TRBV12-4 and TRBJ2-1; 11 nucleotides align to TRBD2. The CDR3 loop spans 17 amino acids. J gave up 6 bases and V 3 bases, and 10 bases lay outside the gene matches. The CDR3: CASSFGSGGGLGNEQFF. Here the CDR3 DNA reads TGTGCCAGCAGTTTTGGTAGCGGGGGGGGTCTTGGCAATGAGCAGTTCTTC.

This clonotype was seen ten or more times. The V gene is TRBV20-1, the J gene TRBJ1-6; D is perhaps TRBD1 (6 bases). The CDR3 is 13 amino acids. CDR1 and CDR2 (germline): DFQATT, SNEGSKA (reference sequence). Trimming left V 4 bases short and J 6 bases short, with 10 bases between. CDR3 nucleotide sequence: TGCAGTGCTAAACAGGGTTCTAATTCACCCCTCCACTTT. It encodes CSAKQGSNSPLHF.

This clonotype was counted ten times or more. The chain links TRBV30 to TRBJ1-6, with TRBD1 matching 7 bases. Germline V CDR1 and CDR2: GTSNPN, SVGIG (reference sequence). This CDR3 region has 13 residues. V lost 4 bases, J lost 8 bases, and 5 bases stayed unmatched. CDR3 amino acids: CAWNEGAYSPLHF. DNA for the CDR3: TGTGCCTGGAATGAGGGGGCCTATTCACCCCTCCACTTT.

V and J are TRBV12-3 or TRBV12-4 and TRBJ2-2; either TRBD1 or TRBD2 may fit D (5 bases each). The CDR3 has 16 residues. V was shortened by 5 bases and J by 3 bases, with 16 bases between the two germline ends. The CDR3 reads CASSPRGALHTGELFF. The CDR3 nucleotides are TGTGCCAGCAGTCCTCGAGGGGCCTTGCACACCGGGGAGCTGTTTTTT.

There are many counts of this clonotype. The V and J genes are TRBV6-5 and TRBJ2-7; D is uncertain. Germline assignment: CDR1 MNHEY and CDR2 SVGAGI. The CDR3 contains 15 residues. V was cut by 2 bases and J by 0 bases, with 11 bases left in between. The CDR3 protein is CASSYGPASSYEQYF. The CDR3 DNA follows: TGTGCCAGCAGTTACGGGCCGGCCAGCTCCTACGAGCAGTACTTC.

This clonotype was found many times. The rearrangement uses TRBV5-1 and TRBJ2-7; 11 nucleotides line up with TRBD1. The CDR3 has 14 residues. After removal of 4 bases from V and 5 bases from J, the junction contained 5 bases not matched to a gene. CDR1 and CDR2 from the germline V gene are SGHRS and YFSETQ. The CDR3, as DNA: TGCGCCAGCAGCCCAGGACAGGGGGCTGACGAGCAGTACTTC. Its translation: CASSPGQGADEQYF.

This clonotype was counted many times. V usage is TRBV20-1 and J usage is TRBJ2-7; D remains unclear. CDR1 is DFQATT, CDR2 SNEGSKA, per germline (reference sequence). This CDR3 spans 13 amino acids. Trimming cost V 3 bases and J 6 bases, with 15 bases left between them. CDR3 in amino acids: CSARRPSGLEQYF. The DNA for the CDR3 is TGCAGTGCTAGGCGCCCGAGTGGTCTCGAGCAGTACTTC.

The CDR3 nucleotides are TGTGCCAGCACCCAGGAAGGGTACACTGAAGCTTTCTTT. Protein: CASTQEGYTEAFF. The chain links TRBV3-1 to TRBJ1-1; D remains ambiguous. Germline values: CDR1 LGHDT, CDR2 YNNKEL (reference sequence). The ends were cut back, 7 bases at V and 3 bases at J, with 12 bases in the middle. The CDR3 totals 13 residues. Complete variable domain (other parts from reference TRBV3-1 and TRBJ1-1): DTAVSQTPKYLVTQMGNDKSIKCEQNLGHDTMYWYKQDSKKFLKIMFSYNNKELIINETVPNRFSPKSPDKAHLNLHINSLELGDSAVYFCASTQEGYTEAFFGQGTRLTVV.

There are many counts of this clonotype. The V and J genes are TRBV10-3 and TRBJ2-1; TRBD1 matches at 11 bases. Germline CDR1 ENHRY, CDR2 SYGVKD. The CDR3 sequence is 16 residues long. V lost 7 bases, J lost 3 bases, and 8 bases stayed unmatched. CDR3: CAIKPGDRGNYNEQFF. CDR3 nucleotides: TGTGCCATCAAACCAGGGGACAGGGGGAACTACAATGAGCAGTTCTTC.

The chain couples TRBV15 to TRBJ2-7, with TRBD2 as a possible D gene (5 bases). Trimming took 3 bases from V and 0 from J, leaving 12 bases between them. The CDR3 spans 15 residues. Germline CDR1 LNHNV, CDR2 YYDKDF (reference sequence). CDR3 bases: TGTGCCACCAGCAGTCCGTCCGGGGTCTCCTACGAGCAGTACTTC. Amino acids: CATSSPSGVSYEQYF.

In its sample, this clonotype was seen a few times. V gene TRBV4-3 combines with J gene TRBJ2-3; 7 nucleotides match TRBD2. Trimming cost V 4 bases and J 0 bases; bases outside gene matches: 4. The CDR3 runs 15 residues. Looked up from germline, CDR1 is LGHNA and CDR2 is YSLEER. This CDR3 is CASSLLRESTDTQYF. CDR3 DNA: TGCGCCAGCAGCCTACTGCGGGAGAGCACAGATACGCAGTATTTT.

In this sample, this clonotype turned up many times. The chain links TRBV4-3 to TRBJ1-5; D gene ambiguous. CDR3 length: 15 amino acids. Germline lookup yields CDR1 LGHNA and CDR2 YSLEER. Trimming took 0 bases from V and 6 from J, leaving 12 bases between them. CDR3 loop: CASSQDGRYGQPQHF. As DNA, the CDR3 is TGCGCCAGCAGCCAAGATGGGAGGTACGGTCAGCCCCAGCATTTT.

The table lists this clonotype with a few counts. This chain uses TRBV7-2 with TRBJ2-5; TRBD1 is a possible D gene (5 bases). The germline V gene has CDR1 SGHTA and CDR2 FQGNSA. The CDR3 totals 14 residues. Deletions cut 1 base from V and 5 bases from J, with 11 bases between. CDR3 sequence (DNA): TGTGCCAGCAGCTTAGGGCCGAAGGGGGAGACCCAGTACTTC. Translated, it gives CASSLGPKGETQYF.

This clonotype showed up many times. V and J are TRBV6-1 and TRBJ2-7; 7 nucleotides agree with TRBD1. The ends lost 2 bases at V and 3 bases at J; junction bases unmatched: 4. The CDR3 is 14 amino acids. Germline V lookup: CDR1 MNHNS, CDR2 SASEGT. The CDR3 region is CASSETGAFYEQYF. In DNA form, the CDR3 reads TGTGCCAGCAGTGAAACAGGGGCGTTCTACGAGCAGTACTTC.

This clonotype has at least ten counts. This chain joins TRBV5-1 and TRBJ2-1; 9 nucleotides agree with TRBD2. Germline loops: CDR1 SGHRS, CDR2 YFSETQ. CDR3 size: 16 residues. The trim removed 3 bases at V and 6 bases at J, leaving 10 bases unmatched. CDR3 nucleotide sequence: TGCGCCAGCAGCTCCGACTTAGCGGGAGTGGGCAATGAGCAGTTCTTC. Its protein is CASSSDLAGVGNEQFF.